In this sample, the clone carrying this TCR beta chain turned up a few times. These data originate in a study of blood T cell repertoires in COVID-19. In the study's own analysis: From reference gene primer amplification, estimates of nucleated cell counts were derived. Clones were read by immunoSEQ multiplex PCR, and TCRdb kept only the in-frame ones, dropping some. That table supplies the V and J calls and clone size; D and trimming were determined from the DNA. Among approximately 200,000 clones listed, 60% to 85% were seen once. Trimming shortened V by 3 bases and J by 10 bases, and 13 bases separated the two germline ends. Germline values: CDR1 KGHSH, CDR2 LQKENI. This CDR3 is 14 amino acids long.

The J gene is TRBJ1-6, the V gene TRBV18; TRBD1 might be the D (6 bases). The sequenced sample consisted of peripheral blood. The receptor comes from a man aged 60-69 years with active or convalescent COVID-19. DNA of the CDR3: TGTGCCAGCTCACCGGAACAGGGCGGGTCACCCCTCCACTTT. Its translation: CASSPEQGGSPLHF.